This TCR beta chain was observed in a study of identical twins. MiXCR was run by TCRdb on the 5' RACE reads, yielding one entry per CDR3 protein. The sample yields about 730,000 distinct CDR3 sequences, approximately 22% seen once. These data are also associated with another study on T cells expressing NK-cell markers.

Sequenced sample: PBMCs. This receptor was obtained from a woman aged 18 to 35 in good health.

As DNA, the CDR3 is TGTGCCAGCAGTTTACCTGGGGGCAGTCGAGGCGAGCAGTTCTTC. Its protein is CASSLPGGSRGEQFF. The chain joins TRBV12-3 or TRBV12-4 to TRBJ2-1; possible D gene TRBD1, 6 bases. This CDR3 has 15 residues. Trimming stripped 2 bases from V and 10 bases from J, with 18 bases between.